This T cell receptor beta chain comes out of a study of blood T cell repertoires in COVID-19 (TCRdb year 2020). Looking at the study overall: Samples covering the acute and convalescent phases of COVID-19 were provided by collaborators in the United States, Italy and Spain. Where available, HLA class I and class II types were obtained from metadata supplied by the sample provider rather than from assay-based typing. A freely available public database, intended as a resource for researchers studying the immune response to SARS-CoV-2, is where the repertoires were released. The material from the prospective study consisted of cDNA or gDNA derived from T cells, B-cell-depleted T cells, or PBMCs. Subjects who had been exposed to COVID-19, were actively infected with it, or had recovered from it provided the deeply sampled blood TCRbeta repertoires that made up the dataset. The sample metadata nearly always contained a de-identified subject ID, COVID-19 status, age in years and sex. Samples came from the ongoing ImmuneRACE study (first 160 participants) plus 1,254 subjects from 6 global collaborators. The research as a whole found: Clinical and demographic metadata were provided uncurated, with the amount varying by source and participant.

After removal of 7 bases from V and 7 bases from J, the junction retains 6 bases not matched to a gene. There are 13 amino acids in the CDR3, from cysteine to phenylalanine inclusive. CDR3 DNA only is kept here, 39 bases in frame from base 1. Sequences LNHDA (CDR1) and SQIVND (CDR2) are obtained from the germline V gene (reference sequence). The immunoSEQ Assay, a bias-controlled multiplex PCR, was used to amplify TCRbeta CDR3 regions from genomic DNA. The authors' pipeline ran thus. Within the assay, amplification of reference gene primers was used to estimate how many nucleated cells each sample contained. Sequence reads were collapsed and filtered to measure the absolute abundance of every unique TCRbeta CDR3 rearrangement. Productive Simpson clonality was computed per sample as the square root of Simpson's diversity index over productive rearrangements. TCRdb limited this immuneACCESS table to in-frame rearrangements with V and J called. A share of clones is missing; checked studies link under half to unresolved V genes, and the rest is unexplained. V and J calls and clone size are given by that table; D and trimming were obtained from the DNA. The sample records 300,000 to 400,000 clones, around 87% of which are singletons. Of the sample, roughly 8% is held by the ten largest clones.

Samples from volunteer blood donors who had recovered from COVID-19 were contributed by a second Seattle source. Collaborating institutions collected whole blood in K2EDTA tubes following their own protocols. Collaborator samples were shipped for TCRbeta analysis as frozen whole blood, isolated PBMCs, or DNA extracted from either sample type. Concerning this clone: This receptor's antigen is unknown. There are no base qualities to consult, and no much larger clone falls within one base.

The clonotype comes from a woman between 45 and 65 years old who had recovered from COVID-19. Source material: peripheral blood. The chain was built from TRBV19 and TRBJ1-5; TRBD1 agrees with 8 junctional bases. CDR3 region: CASTLHRGQPQHF. In nucleotide form, the sequence is TGTGCCAGTACCCTACACAGGGGGCAGCCCCAGCATTTT. This CDR3, with the reference TRBV19 and TRBJ1-5 proteins standing in past its ends, gives the full variable domain DGGITQSPKYLFRKEGQNVTLSCEQNLNHDAMYWYRQDPGQGLRLIYYSQIVNDFQKGDIAEGYSVSREKKESFPLTVTSAQKNPTAFYLCASTLHRGQPQHFGDGTRLSIL.